What follows are 22 T cell receptor beta chains derived from one specimen sequenced in a study of blood T cell repertoires in COVID-19. Measured with immunoSEQ multiplex PCR; TCRdb has only the in-frame clones, and not every one. The repertoire consists of approximately 260,000 clones, with 85% to 90% occurring once and the leading ten covering over 3.5%. The sample comprised peripheral blood. The source is a woman aged 40 to 50 with acute or convalescent COVID-19.

V is TRBV4-1 and J is TRBJ1-5; D possibly corresponds to TRBD1 (5 bases). Trimming pared 1 base from V and 5 bases from J, leaving 12 bases between. CDR3 length: 15 residues. Germline V CDR1 and CDR2: MGHRA, YSYEKL. The DNA of the CDR3 is TGCGCCAGCAGCCAAGCAGGCAGCAGGGATCAGCCCCAGCATTTT. Amino acid sequence: CASSQAGSRDQPQHF.

The CDR3: CASSPGTGALDEQFF. CDR3 sequence (DNA): TGTGCCAGCAGCCCCGGGACAGGGGCCCTCGATGAGCAGTTCTTC. The chain has TRBV6-4 and TRBJ2-1; 10 positions match TRBD1. Germline CDR1 and CDR2: MRHNA and SNTAGT. This CDR3 spans 15 amino acids. V lost 6 bases to trimming and J lost 8 bases; unmatched junction nucleotides: 10.

The V gene is TRBV6-5, the J gene TRBJ2-4; 8 nucleotides line up with TRBD1. V gave up 2 bases and J gave up 8 bases; unmatched junction bases: 5. The CDR3 runs 14 residues. Germline CDR1 reads MNHEY; CDR2 reads SVGAGI. The CDR3 reads CASSYGQGVDIQYF. In nucleotides, the CDR3 is TGTGCCAGCAGTTACGGACAGGGAGTTGACATTCAGTACTTC.

J is TRBJ1-6 and V is TRBV21-1; whether TRBD1, the table's D call, matches the DNA was not checked. TRBV21-1 counts as a pseudogene. The CDR3 extends over 14 amino acids. The CDR3 DNA reads TGTGCCAGCAGCAAAGGCAACCAGGATTCACCCCTCCACTTT. Its protein product is CASSKGNQDSPLHF.

The J gene is TRBJ2-5, the V gene TRBV11-3; perhaps TRBD1 as D (5 bases). The CDR3 runs 13 residues. Per germline, CDR1 SGHNT and CDR2 YENEEA. Trimming cost V 6 bases and J 0 bases, with 8 bases left between them. CDR3: CASSSDNQETQYF. The CDR3 DNA reads as TGTGCCAGCAGTTCGGACAACCAAGAGACCCAGTACTTC.

The chain employs TRBV7-4 and TRBJ2-7, with D perhaps matching TRBD2 (6 bases). The CDR3 totals 14 residues. Germline CDR1 and CDR2: SGHVT and SQSDAQ. V gave up 4 bases and J gave up 2 bases, with 12 bases separating them. The CDR3 spells CASSSGDHTYEQYV. For the CDR3, the DNA is TGTGCCAGCAGCTCGGGGGATCACACCTACGAGCAGTACGTC.

The chain is built from TRBV18 and TRBJ1-5; 9 bases match TRBD1. The germline CDR1 and CDR2 sequences are KGHSH and LQKENI. There are 15 residues in the CDR3. V lost 3 bases to trimming and J lost 6 bases; unmatched junction nucleotides: 6. For the CDR3, the DNA is TGTGCCAGCTCACCTCCGGGACAGGGCGGTCAGCCCCAGCATTTT. As protein: CASSPPGQGGQPQHF.

This sequence joins TRBV10-3 and TRBJ1-2; 10 nucleotides line up with TRBD1. Per the germline V gene, CDR1 is ENHRY and CDR2 is SYGVKD. The CDR3 totals 13 residues. V lost 7 bases, J lost 8 bases, and 7 bases stayed unmatched. The CDR3 protein is CAITGTGAGGYTF. The CDR3 nucleotides are TGTGCCATCACCGGGACAGGGGCCGGGGGCTACACCTTC.

The chain employs TRBV7-9 and TRBJ1-5; 8 positions match TRBD1. J was trimmed by 5 bases and V by 5 bases; bases with no gene match: 8. The CDR3 runs to 15 residues. CDR1 and CDR2 from the germline V gene are SEHNR and FQNEAQ (reference sequence). This CDR3 is CASSLGTGSYQPQHF. Here the CDR3 DNA reads TGTGCCAGCAGCCTAGGGACAGGTAGTTATCAGCCCCAGCATTTT.

The rearrangement joins TRBV19 to TRBJ2-2; 8 bases are a match to TRBD2. CDR3 length equals 14 residues. V shed 1 base, J shed 7 bases, and the junction held 2 bases outside the gene matches. CDR1 and CDR2 from the germline V gene are LNHDA and SQIVND (reference sequence). The CDR3 DNA sequence: TGTGCCAGTAGTATAGCGGGAGGGATCGGGGAGCTGTTTTTT. Translated: CASSIAGGIGELFF.

The chain uses TRBV9 and TRBJ1-1; D is unclear. This CDR3 has 15 residues. Trimming cost V 0 bases and J 0 bases, with 9 bases left between them. Germline assignment: CDR1 SGDLS and CDR2 YYNGEE. The CDR3 DNA follows: TGTGCCAGCAGCGTAGGACCCACAGTGAACACTGAAGCTTTCTTT. Amino acid sequence: CASSVGPTVNTEAFF.

This clone was counted a single time. This chain's CDR3 is CASSQDRRREKLFF. The CDR3 DNA reads as TGTGCCAGCTCACAGGACAGGAGGAGGGAAAAACTGTTTTTT. V gene TRBV18 combines with J gene TRBJ1-4, with 7 bases identical to TRBD1. This CDR3 is 14 amino acids long. Losses at the gene ends were 4 bases for V and 8 bases for J; bases not matched to a gene: 7. CDR1 is KGHSH and CDR2 is LQKENI in the germline V gene.

The chain joins TRBV5-5 to TRBJ1-3; D is undetermined. The CDR3 length is 13 residues. With 0 bases removed from V and 6 bases from J, the gap between germline ends came to 7 bases. Per the germline V gene, CDR1 is SGHKS and CDR2 is YYEKEE (reference sequence). In DNA, the CDR3 is TGTGCCAGCAGCTTGGAGCCCTTAAACACCATATATTTT. Translating it yields CASSLEPLNTIYF.

The chain carries TRBV3-1 (or the pseudogene TRBV3-2) and TRBJ1-1; possibly TRBD1 for D (6 bases). Trimming stripped 5 bases from V and 0 bases from J, with 13 bases between. CDR1 and CDR2 (germline): LGHDT, YNNKEL (reference sequence). This CDR3 region has 15 residues. In DNA form, the CDR3 reads TGTGCCAGCAGCGCCCACAGGGTTATGAACACTGAAGCTTTCTTT. It yields the protein CASSAHRVMNTEAFF.

This clone was recorded at least ten times. J is TRBJ1-2 and V is TRBV19, with 11 bases matching TRBD1. Germline CDR1 is LNHDA and CDR2 is SQIVND (reference sequence). J was trimmed by 4 bases and V by 5 bases; bases with no gene match: 3. The length of the CDR3 is 14 residues. In nucleotides, the CDR3 is TGTGCCAGTAGTCCGGGACAGGGGGGCTATGGCTACACCTTC. Translation: CASSPGQGGYGYTF.

This chain joins TRBV28 and TRBJ1-2; D may be TRBD1 (6 bases). The CDR3 covers 15 residues. Germline V gene lookup returns CDR1 MDHEN and CDR2 SYDVKM. The V and J ends lost 5 bases and 2 bases respectively, with 15 bases between them. The CDR3 DNA sequence: TGTGCCAGCAGTCCTGCCGGCCAGGGGAACTATGGCTACACCTTC. Protein: CASSPAGQGNYGYTF.

The V call is TRBV14, the J call TRBJ1-1; no reliable D call. CDR3 size: 13 residues. The germline V gene has CDR1 SGHDN and CDR2 FVKESK. Trimming left V 2 bases short and J 5 bases short, with 9 bases between. The CDR3 coding sequence is TGTGCCAGCAGCCAATTAACATATACTGAAGCTTTCTTT. Protein sequence: CASSQLTYTEAFF. The whole variable domain, filled in from reference TRBV14 and TRBJ1-1, reads EAGVTQFPSHSVIEKGQTVTLRCDPISGHDNLYWYRRVMGKEIKFLLHFVKESKQDESGMPNNRFLAERTGGTYSTLKVQPAELEDSGVYFCASSQLTYTEAFFGQGTRLTVV.

The genes are TRBV27 and TRBJ2-1; D is perhaps TRBD1 (5 bases). Germline CDR1 reads MNHEY; CDR2 reads SMNVEV (reference sequence). V lost 2 bases, J lost 4 bases, and 6 bases lay in between. The CDR3 length is 13 residues. CDR3 sequence: CASSLQGYNEQFF. The DNA for the CDR3 is TGTGCCAGCAGTTTACAGGGATACAATGAGCAGTTCTTC.

This chain joins TRBV25-1 and TRBJ2-1; TRBD1 is a possible D gene (7 bases). Germline-derived CDR1 and CDR2 are MGHDK and SYGVNS. Trimming took off 7 bases at V and 4 bases at J, with 26 bases between the two ends. This CDR3 comprises 18 residues. CDR3 nucleotide sequence: TGTGCCAGCACCCCCCGTAGGGTTGGAGGGACAGCATACAATGAGCAGTTCTTC. Encoded protein: CASTPRRVGGTAYNEQFF.

The chain is built from TRBV30 and TRBJ1-1; no clear D gene. V lost 4 bases, J lost 5 bases, and 8 bases lay in between. Germline V gene data show CDR1 as GTSNPN and CDR2 as SVGIG (reference sequence). The CDR3 length is 11 residues. CDR3 in DNA: TGTGCCTGGACGGGGTGGACTGAAGCTTTCTTT. This gives the protein CAWTGWTEAFF.

The J gene is TRBJ1-2, the V gene TRBV6-5; D is undetermined. V lost 5 bases, J lost 6 bases, and 7 bases lay in between. Germline values: CDR1 MNHEY, CDR2 SVGAGI. This CDR3 region has 11 residues. The CDR3 here is CASSQSHGYTF. The CDR3 coding sequence is TGTGCCAGCAGTCAAAGCCATGGCTACACCTTC.

This clone came up once. This rearrangement joins TRBV15 to TRBJ1-1, with D hard to call. V shed 3 bases and J shed 4 bases, with 12 bases lying between them. This CDR3 comprises 14 residues. Per germline, CDR1 LNHNV and CDR2 YYDKDF (reference sequence). The CDR3 coding sequence is TGTGCCACCAGCAGCCCGGTTGAGGGCACTGAAGCTTTCTTT. Translating gives CATSSPVEGTEAFF.